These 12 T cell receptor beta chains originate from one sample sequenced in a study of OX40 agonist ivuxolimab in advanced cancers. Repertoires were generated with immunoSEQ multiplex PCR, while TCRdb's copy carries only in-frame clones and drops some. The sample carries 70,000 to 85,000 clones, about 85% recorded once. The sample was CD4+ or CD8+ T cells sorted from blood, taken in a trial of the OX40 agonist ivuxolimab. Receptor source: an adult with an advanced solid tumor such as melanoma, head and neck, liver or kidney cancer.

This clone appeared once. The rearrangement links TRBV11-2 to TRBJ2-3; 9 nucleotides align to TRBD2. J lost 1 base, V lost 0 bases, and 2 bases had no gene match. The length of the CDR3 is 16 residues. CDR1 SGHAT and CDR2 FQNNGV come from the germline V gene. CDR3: CASSLDRTSGTDTQYF. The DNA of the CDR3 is TGTGCCAGCAGCTTAGATCGGACTAGCGGCACAGATACGCAGTATTTT.

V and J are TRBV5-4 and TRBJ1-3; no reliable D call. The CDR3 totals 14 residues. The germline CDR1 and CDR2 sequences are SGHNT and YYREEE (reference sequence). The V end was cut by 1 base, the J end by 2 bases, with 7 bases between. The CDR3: CASSLWRAGNTIYF. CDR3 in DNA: TGTGCCAGCAGCTTGTGGAGGGCTGGAAACACCATATATTTT.

CDR3 sequence reads: CASSPRTYEQYF. The CDR3 coding sequence is TGTGCCAGCTCACCACGGACCTACGAGCAGTACTTC. The V gene is TRBV18, the J gene TRBJ2-7; no definite D call. V lost 1 base and J 2 bases, leaving 3 bases between the germline ends. The CDR3 is 12 amino acids. Looked up from germline, CDR1 is KGHSH and CDR2 is LQKENI.

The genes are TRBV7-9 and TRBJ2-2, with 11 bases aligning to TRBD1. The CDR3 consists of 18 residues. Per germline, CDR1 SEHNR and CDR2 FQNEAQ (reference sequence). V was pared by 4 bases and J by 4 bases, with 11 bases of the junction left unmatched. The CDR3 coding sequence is TGTGCCAGCAGCTCTGACACCGGACAGGGGGCGTCCACCGGGGAGCTGTTTTTT. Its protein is CASSSDTGQGASTGELFF.

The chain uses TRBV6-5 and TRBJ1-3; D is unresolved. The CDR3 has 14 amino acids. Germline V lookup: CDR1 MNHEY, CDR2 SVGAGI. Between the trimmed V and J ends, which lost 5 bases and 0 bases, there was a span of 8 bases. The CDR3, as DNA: TGTGCCAGCAGTGACGTCCACTCTGGAAACACCATATATTTT. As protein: CASSDVHSGNTIYF.

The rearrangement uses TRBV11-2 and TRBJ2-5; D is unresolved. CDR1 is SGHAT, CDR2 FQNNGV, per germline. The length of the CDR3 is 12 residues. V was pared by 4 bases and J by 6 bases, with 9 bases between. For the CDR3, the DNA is TGTGCCAGCAGCTGGAGTACGAAGACCCAGTACTTC. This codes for CASSWSTKTQYF.

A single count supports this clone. CDR3 sequence reads: CASSYQGPNSPLHF. CDR3 nucleotide sequence: TGTGCCAGCAGTTACCAAGGGCCTAATTCACCCCTCCACTTT. The rearrangement links TRBV6-6 to TRBJ1-6; D is ambiguous. This CDR3 spans 14 amino acids. V lost 2 bases and J 6 bases, leaving 8 bases between the germline ends. From germline, CDR1 is MNHNY and CDR2 SVGAGI (reference sequence).

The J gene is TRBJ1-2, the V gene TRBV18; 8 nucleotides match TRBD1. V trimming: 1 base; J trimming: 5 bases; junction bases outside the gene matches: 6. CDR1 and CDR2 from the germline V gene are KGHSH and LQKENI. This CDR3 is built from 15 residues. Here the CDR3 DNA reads TGTGCCAGCTCACCACGGACAGGGCCAGAATATGGCTACACCTTC. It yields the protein CASSPRTGPEYGYTF.

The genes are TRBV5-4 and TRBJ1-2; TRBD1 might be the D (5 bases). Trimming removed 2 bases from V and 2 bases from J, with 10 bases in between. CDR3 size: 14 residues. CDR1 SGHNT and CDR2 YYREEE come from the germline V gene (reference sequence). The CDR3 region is CASSFQGTNYGYTF. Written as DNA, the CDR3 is TGTGCCAGCAGCTTCCAGGGTACGAACTATGGCTACACCTTC.

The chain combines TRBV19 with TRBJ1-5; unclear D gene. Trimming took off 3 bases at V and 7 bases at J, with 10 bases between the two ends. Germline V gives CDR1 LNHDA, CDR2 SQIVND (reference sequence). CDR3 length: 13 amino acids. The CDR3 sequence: CASSIQPDQPQHF. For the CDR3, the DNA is TGTGCCAGTAGTATTCAACCGGACCAGCCCCAGCATTTT.

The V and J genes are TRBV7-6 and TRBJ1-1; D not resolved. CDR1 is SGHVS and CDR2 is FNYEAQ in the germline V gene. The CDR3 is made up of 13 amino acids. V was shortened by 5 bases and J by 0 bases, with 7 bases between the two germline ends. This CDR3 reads CASSQDLNTEAFF. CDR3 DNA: TGTGCCAGCAGCCAAGATTTGAACACTGAAGCTTTCTTT.

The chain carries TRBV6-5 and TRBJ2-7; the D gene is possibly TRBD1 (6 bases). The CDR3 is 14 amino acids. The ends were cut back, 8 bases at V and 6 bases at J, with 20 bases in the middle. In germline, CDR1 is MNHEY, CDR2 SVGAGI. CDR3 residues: CASRISGTRREQYF. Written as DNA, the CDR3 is TGTGCCAGCCGAATCTCCGGGACAAGACGCGAGCAGTACTTC.